This passage covers 25 T cell receptor beta chains from one sample sequenced in a study of cytomegalovirus exposure and HLA in healthy donors. Amplification used 60 Vbeta primers and 13 Jbeta primers. Profiling relied on immunoSEQ multiplex PCR, and the TCRdb table lists in-frame clones only, not all of them. The sample contains roughly 180,000 clones, roughly three quarters of which appear only once. The sample taken for sequencing was PBMCs. All receptors come from a male donor in good health and CMV-seronegative.

This chain links TRBV30 with TRBJ1-5, with D possibly matching TRBD1 (6 bases). CDR1 is GTSNPN, CDR2 SVGIG, per germline (reference sequence). The CDR3 has 15 residues. The germline V and J ends were trimmed by 0 bases and 0 bases, with 9 bases remaining between them. The CDR3 reads CAWSVGGNSNQPQHF. In DNA, the CDR3 is TGTGCCTGGAGTGTAGGGGGAAATAGCAATCAGCCCCAGCATTTT.

The CDR3 sequence is CAWTRDRENSPLHF. In nucleotides, the CDR3 is TGTGCCTGGACTCGGGACAGGGAAAATTCACCCCTCCACTTT. V and J are TRBV30 and TRBJ1-6, with TRBD1 identical over 9 bases. The ends lost 4 bases at V and 7 bases at J; junction bases unmatched: 5. Germline V gene lookup returns CDR1 GTSNPN and CDR2 SVGIG (reference sequence). The CDR3 runs to 14 residues.

This sequence joins TRBV6-5 and TRBJ2-3; TRBD1 matches at 10 bases. Germline V CDR1 and CDR2: MNHEY, SVGAGI. This CDR3 comprises 14 residues. J gave up 9 bases and V 5 bases, and 8 bases lay outside the gene matches. CDR3 in DNA: TGTGCCAGCAGTCCGGGACAGGGGTTGGACACGCAGTATTTT. The encoded protein is CASSPGQGLDTQYF.

The rearrangement links TRBV11-2 to TRBJ2-7; 7 bases are shared with TRBD2. The V gene end was trimmed by 5 bases and the J gene end by 5 bases; junction bases not matched to a gene: 15. Germline CDR1 reads SGHAT; CDR2 reads FQNNGV. The CDR3 covers 16 residues. As DNA, the CDR3 is TGTGCCAGCAGCCCCAATCTAAGCGGGAAAAGCAACGAGCAGTACTTC. This codes for CASSPNLSGKSNEQYF.

The V and J genes are TRBV9 and TRBJ1-5, with a weak D call TRBD1 (5 bases). The CDR3 extends over 16 amino acids. V was pared by 0 bases and J by 11 bases, with 21 bases between. Germline V gene data show CDR1 as SGDLS and CDR2 as YYNGEE. The CDR3 nucleotides read TGTGCCAGCAGCGTAGCCGGGACTTCAGGAATCGGGGCCCAGCATTTT. The encoded protein is CASSVAGTSGIGAQHF.

The genes are TRBV4-1 and TRBJ1-5; D call uncertain. This CDR3 has 15 residues. V lost 0 bases and J lost 5, with 11 bases in between. Per germline, CDR1 MGHRA and CDR2 YSYEKL. The CDR3 sequence: CASSQENGYYQPQHF. The CDR3 DNA follows: TGCGCCAGCAGCCAAGAAAACGGGTATTATCAGCCCCAGCATTTT.

This clone was found a few times. This rearrangement joins TRBV15 to TRBJ1-5; 11 bases are shared with TRBD1. The CDR3 spans 16 residues. The ends lost 2 bases at V and 5 bases at J; junction bases unmatched: 5. Germline CDR1 is LNHNV and CDR2 is YYDKDF (reference sequence). Here the CDR3 reads CATSRWTGGKDQPQHF. In nucleotides, the CDR3 is TGTGCCACCAGCAGATGGACAGGGGGCAAGGATCAGCCCCAGCATTTT.

The chain recombines TRBV5-1 with TRBJ2-3; tentatively, D is TRBD2 (6 bases). Germline CDR1 SGHRS, CDR2 YFSETQ. The CDR3 is 14 residues long. The germline V and J ends were trimmed by 5 bases and 0 bases, with 10 bases remaining between them. This CDR3 reads CASRAGLSTDTQYF. The CDR3 DNA is TGCGCCAGCAGGGCGGGGTTAAGCACAGATACGCAGTATTTT.

In DNA, the CDR3 is TGTGCCAGCAGCGTAGACAGTGGGCCCTACAATGAGCAGTTCTTC. Encoded protein: CASSVDSGPYNEQFF. This chain joins TRBV9 and TRBJ2-1; unclear D gene. From germline, CDR1 is SGDLS and CDR2 YYNGEE. The length of the CDR3 is 15 residues. Trimming shortened V by 0 bases and J by 2 bases, and 9 bases separated the two germline ends.

This rearrangement joins TRBV6-6 to TRBJ1-4; D call uncertain. Germline values: CDR1 MNHNY, CDR2 SVGAGI (reference sequence). The V end was cut by 6 bases, the J end by 8 bases, with 10 bases between. The CDR3 extends over 12 amino acids. DNA of the CDR3: TGTGCCAGCAGGGGGAGCGAGGAAAAACTGTTTTTT. Translating gives CASRGSEEKLFF.

This chain connects TRBV28 to TRBJ2-2; maybe TRBD2 (6 bases). Germline lookup yields CDR1 MDHEN and CDR2 SYDVKM. Trimming cost V 3 bases and J 7 bases, with 9 bases left between them. The CDR3 loop spans 13 amino acids. The CDR3 protein is CASSFVGSGELFF. The CDR3 region has the DNA TGTGCCAGCAGTTTTGTCGGGAGCGGGGAGCTGTTTTTT. The full variable domain, its missing parts supplied by reference TRBV28 and TRBJ2-2, is DVKVTQSSRYLVKRTGEKVFLECVQDMDHENMFWYRQDPGLGLRLIYFSYDVKMKEKGDIPEGYSVSREKKERFSLILESASTNQTSMYLCASSFVGSGELFFGEGSRLTVL.

This clone has just a few counts. The chain combines TRBV30 with TRBJ1-5; maybe TRBD1 (6 bases). This CDR3 is built from 15 residues. V shed 3 bases and J shed 7 bases, with 19 bases lying between them. Germline CDR1 GTSNPN, CDR2 SVGIG (reference sequence). The CDR3 sequence: CAWSVSGGARQPQHF. CDR3 bases: TGTGCCTGGAGCGTCTCGGGGGGGGCAAGGCAGCCCCAGCATTTT.

This clone turned up a few times. J is TRBJ1-5 and V is TRBV19; 9 bases fit TRBD1. The CDR3 is 19 residues long. V shed 5 bases and J 2 bases; nucleotides not matched to a gene: 16. CDR1 is LNHDA and CDR2 is SQIVND in the germline V gene (reference sequence). The DNA for the CDR3 is TGTGCCAGTAGTCCCCTACTTTATCGCCGGGACAGGGGCAATCAGCCCCAGCATTTT. Amino acid sequence: CASSPLLYRRDRGNQPQHF.

This chain links TRBV28 with TRBJ2-1; 16 positions match TRBD2. CDR1 and CDR2 (germline): MDHEN, SYDVKM. J lost 5 bases, V lost 1 base, and 17 bases had no gene match. The CDR3 covers 22 residues. This chain's CDR3 is CASSLFNQFGTSGRGGHNEQFF. The CDR3 nucleotides are TGTGCCAGCAGTTTATTTAACCAATTTGGGACTAGCGGGAGGGGCGGCCACAATGAGCAGTTCTTC.

There are a few counts of this clone. The same CDR3 can be traced to other DNA sequences in this sample. The chain uses TRBV7-9 and TRBJ1-5; D unclear. Germline values: CDR1 SEHNR, CDR2 FQNEAQ (reference sequence). The CDR3 contains 13 residues. The V end was cut by 2 bases, the J end by 4 bases, with 6 bases between. The CDR3 bases are TGTGCCAGCAGCTTAAGCGGGAATCAGCCCCAGCATTTT. Its protein product is CASSLSGNQPQHF. Using reference TRBV7-9 and TRBJ1-5 for the parts outside the CDR3, the full variable domain is DTGVSQNPRHKITKRGQNVTFRCDPISEHNRLYWYRQTLGQGPEFLTYFQNEAQLEKSRLLSDRFSAERPKGSFSTLEIQRTEQGDSAMYLCASSLSGNQPQHFGDGTRLSIL.

The chain employs TRBV14 and TRBJ1-6; D call uncertain. Germline V gene sequence: CDR1 SGHDN, CDR2 FVKESK. Deletions cut 1 base from V and 0 bases from J, with 16 bases between. This CDR3 contains 19 residues. The CDR3 coding sequence is TGTGCCAGCAGCCAAGGACGGCAGGCCACGAGCTCCTATAATTCACCCCTCCACTTT. Translation gives CASSQGRQATSSYNSPLHF.

The chain has TRBV12-5 and TRBJ1-5; 7 bases map to TRBD1. Germline-derived CDR1 and CDR2 are LGHNT and FRNRAP. V was clipped by 10 bases and J by 5 bases; unmatched bases: 11. The CDR3 loop spans 14 amino acids. The DNA of the CDR3 is TGTGCTACCACAGGGGATGGGGGCTATCAGCCCCAGCATTTT. Encoded protein: CATTGDGGYQPQHF.

This clone was recorded a few times. The chain uses TRBV7-8 and TRBJ1-5, with a weak D call TRBD1 (6 bases). This CDR3 spans 15 amino acids. V dropped 1 base and J dropped 3 bases, with 10 bases sitting between them. From germline, CDR1 is SGHVS and CDR2 FQNEAQ. The CDR3 is CASSLERTANQPQHF. CDR3 DNA sequence: TGTGCCAGCAGCTTAGAACGGACAGCCAATCAGCCCCAGCATTTT.

The rearrangement joins TRBV5-4 to TRBJ1-2; 7 nucleotides match TRBD1. V gave up 4 bases and J gave up 6 bases; unmatched junction bases: 15. This CDR3 spans 16 amino acids. CDR1 and CDR2 from the germline V gene are SGHNT and YYREEE (reference sequence). CDR3 bases: TGTGCCAGCAGCCCGGGCCCCTTAGGGGGCGCGAATGGCTACACCTTC. Amino acid sequence: CASSPGPLGGANGYTF.

The chain employs TRBV4-1 and TRBJ2-7, with D tentatively TRBD2 (6 bases). This CDR3 is built from 15 residues. Germline V CDR1 and CDR2: MGHRA, YSYEKL. V shed 4 bases and J shed 2 bases, with 15 bases lying between them. The CDR3 sequence: CASSPQPGGTYEQYF. The CDR3, as DNA: TGCGCCAGCAGCCCCCAACCGGGCGGGACCTACGAGCAGTACTTC.

V and J are TRBV30 and TRBJ2-3, with 11 positions matching TRBD2. CDR1 and CDR2 (germline): GTSNPN, SVGIG (reference sequence). This CDR3 spans 15 amino acids. V lost 6 bases to trimming and J lost 5 bases; unmatched junction nucleotides: 10. This CDR3 is CACHSGRVREDTQYF. DNA for the CDR3: TGTGCCTGCCATAGCGGGAGGGTCAGGGAAGATACGCAGTATTTT. Full variable domain (outside the CDR3, taken from reference TRBV30 and TRBJ2-3): SQTIHQWPATLVQPVGSPLSLECTVEGTSNPNLYWYRQAAGRGLQLLFYSVGIGQISSEVPQNLSASRPQDRQFILSSKKLLLSDSGFYLCACHSGRVREDTQYFGPGTRLTVL.

The CDR3 DNA follows: TGTGCCATCAGGGAAGGGACAGGGGGAAACACCGGGGAGCTGTTTTTT. This codes for CAIREGTGGNTGELFF. This sequence joins TRBV10-3 and TRBJ2-2, with 11 bases lining up with TRBD1. Germline V gene lookup returns CDR1 ENHRY and CDR2 SYGVKD. Trimming cost V 6 bases and J 2 bases; bases outside gene matches: 5. CDR3 size: 16 residues.

The V and J genes are TRBV4-1 and TRBJ1-3, with TRBD1 as a possible D gene (5 bases). The CDR3 has 15 amino acids. Looked up from germline, CDR1 is MGHRA and CDR2 is YSYEKL. Between the trimmed V and J ends, which lost 0 bases and 2 bases, there was a span of 8 bases. In DNA, the CDR3 is TGCGCCAGCAGCCAAGATCGACAGACTGGAAACACCATATATTTT. As protein: CASSQDRQTGNTIYF.

This clone has a handful of counts. The rearrangement links TRBV25-1 to TRBJ2-7, with 9 bases that match TRBD2. This CDR3 has 12 residues. V lost 7 bases and J lost 3; bases outside the gene matches: 1. Germline V lookup: CDR1 MGHDK, CDR2 SYGVNS. This chain's CDR3 is CASTSGIYEQYF. The DNA of the CDR3 is TGTGCCAGCACTAGCGGGATCTACGAGCAGTACTTC.

This clone came up a few times. The rearrangement joins TRBV28 to TRBJ2-7; 12 bases match TRBD2. Germline values: CDR1 MDHEN, CDR2 SYDVKM. J lost 3 bases, V lost 6 bases, and 6 bases had no gene match. The CDR3 length is 15 residues. CDR3 protein: CASSLRTSGNYEQYF. For the CDR3, the DNA is TGTGCCAGCAGCCTTCGGACTAGCGGGAACTACGAGCAGTACTTC.